These T cell receptor beta chains were read from a single sample in a study of T-cell memory formation after mild COVID-19. TCRdb passed the 5' RACE reads through MiXCR, listing each CDR3 protein once. The sample shows a few hundred thousand distinct CDR3 sequences, roughly 9.4% of them seen only once. Sequences were obtained from PBMCs or a T cell subset sorted from them (not recorded which). Receptors originate from a man younger than 30 who had mild COVID-19 (a few samples of this study predate the infection). Cell type and time point are not known. Each CDR3 is given with its conserved first and last residue. The order of the fields is V gene, J gene, D gene, clone size, CDR3 DNA, CDR3 protein. D genes are given only for firm matches. Size tells how often a clone was seen (once, few, many) or the class of an expanded clone, and some rows leave it out.

V gene: TRBV5-1
J gene: TRBJ2-7
D gene: TRBD2
clone size: few
CDR3 DNA: TGCGCCAGCAGCGGGGGACTACTGTCCTACGAGCAGTACTTC
CDR3 protein: CASSGGLLSYEQYF

V gene: TRBV28
J gene: TRBJ1-2
D gene: -
clone size: -
CDR3 DNA: TGTGCCAGCAGTTTAGCAGGCTCATTCTATGGCTACACCTTC
CDR3 protein: CASSLAGSFYGYTF

V gene: TRBV25-1
J gene: TRBJ2-1
D gene: TRBD1
clone size: few
CDR3 DNA: TGTGCCAGCAGTGCATCTCTGACAGGGAGCTCCTACAATGAGCAGTTCTTC
CDR3 protein: CASSASLTGSSYNEQFF

V gene: TRBV15
J gene: TRBJ2-2
D gene: TRBD1
clone size: few
CDR3 DNA: TGTGCCACCAGCAGGGGACAGGGGTCCGGGGAGCTGTTTTTT
CDR3 protein: CATSRGQGSGELFF

V gene: TRBV12-3/TRBV12-4
J gene: TRBJ1-2
D gene: TRBD1
clone size: -
CDR3 DNA: TGTGCCAGCAGTTCGAGCCGGGACAGGCAGAACTATGGCTACACCTTC
CDR3 protein: CASSSSRDRQNYGYTF

V gene: TRBV18
J gene: TRBJ1-2
D gene: -
clone size: -
CDR3 DNA: TGTGCCAGCTCACCAACAGGGTTTCTTGGTGGCTACACCTTC
CDR3 protein: CASSPTGFLGGYTF

V gene: TRBV7-6
J gene: TRBJ2-2
D gene: -
clone size: many
CDR3 DNA: TGTGCCAGCCGGGACACTCTCAGGGGCGGGGAGCTGTTTTTT
CDR3 protein: CASRDTLRGGELFF

V gene: TRBV12-3/TRBV12-4
J gene: TRBJ2-2
D gene: -
clone size: few
CDR3 DNA: TGTGCCAGCAGTTTGGGGACACCTTACACCGGGGAGCTGTTTTTT
CDR3 protein: CASSLGTPYTGELFF

V gene: TRBV5-1
J gene: TRBJ2-1
D gene: TRBD2
clone size: few
CDR3 DNA: TGCGCCAGCAGCTGGACTAGCGGGGTCAATGAGCAGTTCTTC
CDR3 protein: CASSWTSGVNEQFF

V gene: TRBV20-1
J gene: TRBJ1-4
D gene: TRBD1
clone size: few
CDR3 DNA: TGCAGTGCTAAGGGGACAGGTTCAACTAATGAAAAACTGTTTTTT
CDR3 protein: CSAKGTGSTNEKLFF

V gene: TRBV6-5
J gene: TRBJ2-2
D gene: -
clone size: few
CDR3 DNA: TGTGCCAGCAGGGTAGGACTACTAAACACCGGGGAGCTGTTTTTT
CDR3 protein: CASRVGLLNTGELFF

V gene: TRBV5-1
J gene: TRBJ1-2
D gene: -
clone size: -
CDR3 DNA: TGCGCCACCCACTTGCCAGGACTACAAGAGTCTGGCTACACCTTC
CDR3 protein: CATHLPGLQESGYTF

V gene: TRBV4-2
J gene: TRBJ2-5
D gene: -
clone size: few
CDR3 DNA: TGTGCCAGCAGCCAAGAGGGCCGAGGCTCTGGAGAGACCCAGTACTTC
CDR3 protein: CASSQEGRGSGETQYF